Listed below are T cell receptor beta chains from one sample, sequenced in a study of shared clonotypes between healthy human individuals. Some clones are missing from TCRdb's copy, which holds only in-frame ones; the method was immunoSEQ multiplex PCR. The sample contains approximately 2.3 million clones, more than 80% of which appear only once. The sequenced material came from naive CD4+ T cells from PBMCs. Receptors were obtained from a man aged 18 to 29 in good health. Some clones in this sample may be carry-over from other donors' samples. CDR3s include the opening cysteine and the closing phenylalanine or tryptophan. The order of the fields is V gene, D gene, J gene, clone size, CDR3 DNA, CDR3 protein. D genes are given only for firm matches. Not every row has a clone size; where given, it reads once, few, many or a size class.

TRBV11-2	TRBD2	TRBJ2-1	-	TGTGCCAGCAGCTTTGGGGGGACTAGCTTTAGCTCCTACAATGAGCAGTTCTTC	CASSFGGTSFSSYNEQFF
TRBV30	-	TRBJ1-2	-	TGTGCCCGGGCGAGGTCCCCTAACTATGGCTACACCTTC	CARARSPNYGYTF
TRBV19	TRBD2	TRBJ2-1	-	TGTGCCAGTAGTATGCGGGAGGGCAATGAGCAGTTCTTC	CASSMREGNEQFF
TRBV5-1	TRBD2	TRBJ2-1	-	TGCGCCAGCAGCTTGATAACGGGAGGGAACAATGAGCAGTTCTTC	CASSLITGGNNEQFF
TRBV2	-	TRBJ1-2	few	TGTGCCAGCAGCATGGACGACTATGGCTACACCTTC	CASSMDDYGYTF
TRBV2	TRBD2	TRBJ2-1	-	TGTGCCAGCAGTCTAGCGGGAGAGACCTACAATGAGCAGTTCTTC	CASSLAGETYNEQFF
TRBV19	-	TRBJ2-3	-	TGTGCCAGTAAGCCAGATACTAGCACAGATACGCAGTATTTT	CASKPDTSTDTQYF
TRBV10-3	-	TRBJ2-1	once	TGTGCCATCAGTGAGGGTGGGAGTGTCGCCGGGGAGCAGTTCTTC	CAISEGGSVAGEQFF
TRBV5-1	-	TRBJ1-1	-	TGCGCCAGCACTCTTGGGGTGATGAACACTGAAGCTTTCTTT	CASTLGVMNTEAFF
TRBV25-1	TRBD1	TRBJ2-7	-	TGTGCCAGCAGTGAACTGACAGGGGGGCACGAGCAGTACTTC	CASSELTGGHEQYF
TRBV10-3	-	TRBJ2-7	-	TGTGCCATCAGTGAAAACTCCTACGAGCAGTACTTC	CAISENSYEQYF
TRBV5-6	-	TRBJ2-1	-	TGTGCCAGCAGCTCACAGGGGAGGGTGCGGGAGCAGTTCTTC	CASSSQGRVREQFF
TRBV7-9	-	TRBJ1-1	-	TGTGCCAGCAGCTTAGAATGGGGGCCGAGTGAAGCTTTCTTT	CASSLEWGPSEAFF
TRBV10-3	TRBD2	TRBJ2-3	-	TGTGCCATCAGTGAGTCCACTAGCGGGAGACTCACAGATACGCAGTATTTT	CAISESTSGRLTDTQYF
TRBV14	TRBD2	TRBJ2-1	once	TGTGCCAGCAGCCTCCTCTTGCCTAGCGGGGGTCCTGAGCAGTTCTTC	CASSLLLPSGGPEQFF
TRBV9	-	TRBJ2-1	once	TGTGCCAGCAGCCGAATCGCATTAGGGAATGAGCAGTTCTTC	CASSRIALGNEQFF
TRBV28	-	TRBJ2-1	-	TGTGCCAGCTCAGGGCAGGGTGTTCGGAATGAGCAGTTCTTC	CASSGQGVRNEQFF
TRBV5-4	-	TRBJ1-2	-	TGTGCCAGCAGCAGCACCGGGTCCCCGGGGGGCTACACCTTC	CASSSTGSPGGYTF
TRBV7-9	TRBD1	TRBJ2-1	-	TGTGCCAGCAGCTTGACAGGGTACAATGAGCAGTTCTTC	CASSLTGYNEQFF
TRBV28	TRBD2	TRBJ2-3	-	TGTGCCAGCAGTCTCCCCACCGTAGCGGGAATTAGCACAGATACGCAGTATTTT	CASSLPTVAGISTDTQYF
TRBV29-1	-	TRBJ1-4	-	TGCAGCGTTGGGTCAACGCGGACAACTAATGAAAAACTGTTTTTT	CSVGSTRTTNEKLFF
TRBV5-4	-	TRBJ2-5	once	TGTGCCAGCAGCTTAGCTAGCGCTGGAGAGACCCAGTACTTC	CASSLASAGETQYF
TRBV5-1	TRBD1	TRBJ1-1	once	TGCGCCAGCAGCTTGTCGGGGACAGGGTTGAACACTGAAGCTTTCTTT	CASSLSGTGLNTEAFF
TRBV7-2	-	TRBJ2-2	-	TGTGCCAGCAGCTTGGGGACAGCGGGTACCGGGGAGCTGTTTTTT	CASSLGTAGTGELFF
TRBV4-1	-	TRBJ1-4	few	TGCGCCAGCAGCCAGGACCGGACCCGCTCATTTCCTAATGAAAAACTGTTTTTT	CASSQDRTRSFPNEKLFF
TRBV7-3	TRBD1	TRBJ1-1	-	TGTGCCAGCAGCGACCAGACAGGGAGGAGGATCATGAACACTGAAGCTTTCTTT	CASSDQTGRRIMNTEAFF
TRBV7-3	-	TRBJ2-5	-	TGTGCCAGCAGCTCTCAGGGCTTGGGGGAGACCCAGTACTTC	CASSSQGLGETQYF
TRBV18	-	TRBJ2-7	-	TGTGCCAGCTCACCAGCGGCATCGGGGGAGCAGTACTTC	CASSPAASGEQYF
TRBV5-1	TRBD1	TRBJ2-1	-	TGCGCCAGCACCCTAGGGACCCAGGGGGCTGAGCAGTTCTTC	CASTLGTQGAEQFF
TRBV5-1	-	TRBJ1-1	-	TGCGCCAGCAGCTTGGCATCCGGGGAGAACACTGAAGCTTTCTTT	CASSLASGENTEAFF
TRBV28	-	TRBJ2-3	-	TGTGCCAGCACCACCCCCCAACGAGGGTCAGATACGCAGTATTTT	CASTTPQRGSDTQYF
TRBV18	TRBD2	TRBJ2-2	-	TGTGCCAGCTCACCTAATCAATTAGCCGGGAGGCCCGGGGAGCTGTTTTTT	CASSPNQLAGRPGELFF
TRBV6-1	TRBD2	TRBJ2-7	-	TGTGCCAGCAGTTTTAGCGGGAGTTCCTACGAGCAGTACTTC	CASSFSGSSYEQYF
TRBV5-1	-	TRBJ1-1	-	TGCGCCAGCACCAAGGTAGAAGGGTTGGAGACTGAAGCTTTCTTT	CASTKVEGLETEAFF
TRBV30	-	TRBJ1-2	-	TGTGCCTGGAGTGAGGTCGGTCAGTATGGCTACACCTTC	CAWSEVGQYGYTF
TRBV18	TRBD1	TRBJ2-3	-	TGTGCCAGCTCACCATACTCACAGGGGGCAACAGATACGCAGTATTTT	CASSPYSQGATDTQYF
TRBV7-9	-	TRBJ2-2	once	TGTGCCAGCAGCTTAACCCGGGAGCCGGGGAGGGAGCTGTTTTTT	CASSLTREPGRELFF
TRBV28	-	TRBJ2-1	-	TGTGCCACCGACCTGGGGGGCTCCCGGACGGGGGATGAGCAGTTCTTC	CATDLGGSRTGDEQFF
TRBV5-1	-	TRBJ2-7	-	TGCGCCAGCAGCTTGCAGGGGTCAGCCTACGAGCAGTACTTC	CASSLQGSAYEQYF
TRBV6-5	TRBD2	TRBJ2-3	-	TGTGCCAGCAGCCAAACCGGGACTAGTACTGATACGCAGTATTTT	CASSQTGTSTDTQYF
TRBV29-1	TRBD2	TRBJ2-5	-	TGCAGCGTGAAGGGACTATCGGGAGAGACCCAGTACTTC	CSVKGLSGETQYF
TRBV9	-	TRBJ2-1	-	TGTGCCAGCAGCGTAGTAGGGACAAGAGGCAATGAGCAGTTCTTC	CASSVVGTRGNEQFF
TRBV5-4	-	TRBJ2-7	-	TGTGCCAGCAGCTTGGGTAGCGGTTACTACGAGCAGTACTTC	CASSLGSGYYEQYF
TRBV19	-	TRBJ2-6	-	TGTGCCAGTCGCTCCTCTGGGGCCAACGTCCTGACTTTC	CASRSSGANVLTF
TRBV4-1	TRBD1	TRBJ1-5	-	TGCGCCAGCAGCCTGGGGACAGGAGAAAGCAATCAGCCCCAGCATTTT	CASSLGTGESNQPQHF
TRBV5-1	TRBD1	TRBJ2-5	-	TGCGCCAGCAGGTCCCGAAGGGCCCACGGACAGGATCAAGAGACCCAGTACTTC	CASRSRRAHGQDQETQYF
TRBV7-7	-	TRBJ2-1	-	TGTGCCAGCAGCTTAGGTCCTGGCGTACAATCCGAGCAGTTCTTC	CASSLGPGVQSEQFF
TRBV7-3	TRBD2	TRBJ2-1	-	TGTGCCAGCAGTTATTCTAGCGGCTCCTACAATGAGCAGTTCTTC	CASSYSSGSYNEQFF
TRBV2	-	TRBJ1-1	-	TGTGCCAGCAGAAGACAGGAAATGAACACTGAAGCTTTCTTT	CASRRQEMNTEAFF
TRBV7-8	TRBD1	TRBJ2-7	-	TGTGCCAGCAGCCTGAGGGACAGGGGACCCTACGAGCAGTACTTC	CASSLRDRGPYEQYF